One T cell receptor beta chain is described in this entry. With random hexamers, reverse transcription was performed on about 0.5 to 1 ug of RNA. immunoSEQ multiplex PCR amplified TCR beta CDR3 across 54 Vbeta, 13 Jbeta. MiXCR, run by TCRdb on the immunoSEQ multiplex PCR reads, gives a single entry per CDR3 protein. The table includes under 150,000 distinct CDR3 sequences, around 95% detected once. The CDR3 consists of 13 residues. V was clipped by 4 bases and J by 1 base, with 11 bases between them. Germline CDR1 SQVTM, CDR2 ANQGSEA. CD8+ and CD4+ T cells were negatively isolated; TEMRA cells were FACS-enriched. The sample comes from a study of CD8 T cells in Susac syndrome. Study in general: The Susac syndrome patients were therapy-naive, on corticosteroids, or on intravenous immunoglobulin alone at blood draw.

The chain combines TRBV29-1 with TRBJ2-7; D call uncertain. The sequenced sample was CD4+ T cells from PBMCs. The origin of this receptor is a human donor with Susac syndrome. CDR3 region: CSVVSTSSYEQYF. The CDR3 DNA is TGCAGCGTTGTTTCTACAAGTTCCTACGAGCAGTACTTC.